This TCR beta chain derives from a study of regulatory T cells in long-lasting Graves disease. Building the TCR beta libraries relied on iRepertoire HTBI primers, and CDR3 regions underwent Arm-PCR. Using its own MiXCR run on the multiplex PCR reads, TCRdb lists one record per CDR3 protein. The sample carries around 330,000 distinct CDR3 sequences, about 20% recorded once. The time point is: newly diagnosed GD, antithyroid drugs for less than 3 months. The TCR library was made from RNA extracted from PBMCs. In this sample, this clonotype turned up a few times. Its target is unknown. Regarding the study as a whole: Persistent disease was characterized by preferential usage of TRBV28, TRBJ1-2 and TRBJ2-5. Relative to new patients (approximately 1,000), persistent patients exhibited greater sharing of public clonotypes (2,741).

Germline CDR1 is LGHDT and CDR2 is YNNKEL (reference sequence). V was pared by 4 bases and J by 7 bases, with 12 bases of the junction left unmatched. The CDR3 runs 16 residues. The clonotype was recovered from a female donor with Graves disease. The sequencing used peripheral blood mononuclear cells (PBMCs), collected at new diagnosis, from a patient treated with antithyroid drugs. The chain links TRBV3-1 to TRBJ2-1; 8 positions agree with TRBD2. The CDR3 DNA follows: TGTGCCAGCAGCCCCTACGCTGCGGGAGGAGGGAATGAGCAGTTCTTC. Residues: CASSPYAAGGGNEQFF.